This T cell receptor beta chain derives from a study of identical twins. Study results and caveats: Cord blood beta clonotypes present at high abundance carried fewer insertions; no such pattern appeared in memory repertoires.

Unique molecular identifiers were present on the cDNA, which also gained a universal primer site by template switching. From the 5' RACE reads, TCRdb called clonotypes with MiXCR, one entry per CDR3 protein. Among 1.5 million to 2 million distinct CDR3 sequences listed, 32% were seen once. The CDR3 consists of 13 residues. The ends lost 9 bases at V and 2 bases at J; junction bases unmatched: 1. In germline, CDR1 is SNHLY, CDR2 FYNNEI. Notes on this clonotype: Its specificity is unknown.

Every donor was a healthy Caucasian. The sequence was collected from a newborn girl in good health. The chain is built from TRBV2 and TRBJ1-3; TRBD1 matches 10 bases. The sample consisted of cord blood. The CDR3 sequence is CARTGGPGNTIYF. The CDR3 bases are TGTGCCAGGACAGGGGGCCCTGGAAACACCATATATTTT.